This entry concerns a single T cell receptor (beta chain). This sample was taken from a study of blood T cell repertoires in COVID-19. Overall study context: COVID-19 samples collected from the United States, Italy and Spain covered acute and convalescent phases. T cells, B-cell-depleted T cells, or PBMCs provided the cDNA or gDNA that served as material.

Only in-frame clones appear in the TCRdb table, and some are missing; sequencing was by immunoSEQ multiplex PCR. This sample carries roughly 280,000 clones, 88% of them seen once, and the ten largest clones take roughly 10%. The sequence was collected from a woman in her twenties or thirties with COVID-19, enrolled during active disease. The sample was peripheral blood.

The chain's CDR3 is CATKEAAGGQPQHF. The CDR3 DNA sequence: TGTGCCACCAAAGAGGCGGCGGGGGGTCAGCCCCAGCATTTT. The chain joins TRBV27 to TRBJ1-5; D may be TRBD1 (5 bases). The CDR3 sequence is 14 residues long. Germline assignment: CDR1 MNHEY and CDR2 SMNVEV (reference sequence). With 10 bases removed from V and 6 bases from J, the gap between germline ends came to 19 bases.